The rows below give T cell receptor beta chains drawn from one sample of a study of CD8+CD57+ T cells in acquired aplastic anemia. Using its own MiXCR run on the reads, TCRdb lists one record per CDR3 protein. The data contain about 180,000 distinct CDR3 sequences, about half of them singletons. The sequencing sample was made of sorted CD4+, CD8+, or CD8+CD57+ T cells (not recorded which) from PBMCs. The source of these receptors is a human donor with aplastic anemia. CDR3s include the opening cysteine and the closing phenylalanine or tryptophan. Fields, in order: J gene, V gene, CDR3 protein.

J: TRBJ2-6
V: TRBV7-8
CDR3: CATAPAFSGANVLTF

J: TRBJ1-6
V: TRBV19
CDR3: CASSPSSQINSPLHF

J: TRBJ1-3
V: TRBV5-6
CDR3: CASSLTGGNTIYF

J: TRBJ2-1
V: TRBV18
CDR3: CASSPRAGTVNNEQFF

J: TRBJ2-1
V: TRBV5-1
CDR3: CASSLTIPTYNEQFF

J: TRBJ2-3
V: TRBV7-4
CDR3: CASSLASRDTQYF

J: TRBJ1-2
V: TRBV3-1
CDR3: CASSQASGYGYTF

J: TRBJ2-1
V: TRBV9
CDR3: CASSVGAGSSYNEQFF

J: TRBJ2-3
V: TRBV10-3
CDR3: CAISPTSNNDTQYF

J: TRBJ2-6
V: TRBV6-1
CDR3: CASSRTGVVPGANVLTF

J: TRBJ2-1
V: TRBV12-3/TRBV12-4
CDR3: CASSLGLAGEGNEQFF

J: TRBJ1-1
V: TRBV24-1
CDR3: CATSDPSSGSTEAFF

J: TRBJ1-5
V: TRBV12-5
CDR3: CASGSDSTGVRYKPQHF

J: TRBJ2-1
V: TRBV6-2/TRBV6-3
CDR3: CASSYSPAGGIYNEQFF

J: TRBJ2-5
V: TRBV12-3/TRBV12-4
CDR3: CASSLIRDYQETQYF

J: TRBJ2-7
V: TRBV2
CDR3: CANGLQGTYEQYF

J: TRBJ2-7
V: TRBV11-1
CDR3: CASSLARGQRSYEQYF

J: TRBJ2-3
V: TRBV15
CDR3: CATSRGKSSDTQYF

J: TRBJ2-3
V: TRBV20-1
CDR3: CSAMGPSTDTQYF

J: TRBJ2-7
V: TRBV20-1
CDR3: CGALTGAIYEQYF

J: TRBJ1-2
V: TRBV29-1
CDR3: CSVEGGFGGQTNYGYTF

J: TRBJ2-7
V: TRBV12-3/TRBV12-4
CDR3: CASSLVWGVGAAGEQYF

J: TRBJ2-4
V: TRBV20-1
CDR3: CSALAGGEWNIQYF

J: TRBJ2-7
V: TRBV24-1
CDR3: CATSDSKRGQGNEQYF

J: TRBJ2-3
V: TRBV7-9
CDR3: CASLGGRGDTQYF

J: TRBJ1-2
V: TRBV24-1
CDR3: CATSGRGMDYGYTF

J: TRBJ1-5
V: TRBV10-3
CDR3: CAISDQPWTEKGSNQPQHF

J: TRBJ2-5
V: TRBV30
CDR3: CALTPGSSETQYF

J: TRBJ1-3
V: TRBV2
CDR3: CASKVSGNTIYF

J: TRBJ2-3
V: TRBV3-1
CDR3: CASSEGRITDTQYF

J: TRBJ2-7
V: TRBV5-8
CDR3: CASSQVQGPYEQYF

J: TRBJ2-7
V: TRBV10-3
CDR3: CASNLSGGAYEQYF

J: TRBJ2-6
V: TRBV20-1
CDR3: CSAREAERDVLTF

J: TRBJ2-3
V: TRBV7-3
CDR3: CASSLNPGTVTDTQYF

J: TRBJ2-1
V: TRBV29-1
CDR3: CSVEGAGGDEQFF

J: TRBJ2-2
V: TRBV7-3
CDR3: CASSLVTSGGTNTGELFF

J: TRBJ2-3
V: TRBV11-1
CDR3: CASSPRSDAVGTQYF

J: TRBJ2-3
V: TRBV20-1
CDR3: CSPSGGRTGTQYF

J: TRBJ2-5
V: TRBV7-3
CDR3: CASRREKGETQYF

J: TRBJ1-2
V: TRBV9
CDR3: CASSPGEVNYGYTF